The sequence of this T cell receptor beta chain was determined in a study of T cell responses to AZD1222 COVID-19 vaccine. General study findings and limits: Increased Spike-specific TCR breadth and depth were observed after two AZD1222 doses.

A note on this clone: Its antigen is not identified.

The germline CDR1 and CDR2 sequences are SGHAT and FQNNGV. V lost 6 bases and J 5 bases, leaving 13 bases between the germline ends. The CDR3 totals 13 residues. The repertoire was sequenced with immunoSEQ multiplex PCR; TCRdb's copy has only in-frame clones and lacks some. The sample contains under 110,000 clones, less than 95% of which appear only once. This specimen was peripheral blood, taken on day 0 of AZD1222 vaccination. The receptor was isolated from an adult in good health. The V call is TRBV11-2, the J call TRBJ1-2; D is ambiguous. The CDR3 DNA is TGTGCCAGCAGACCTACCCCGGGGTATGGCTACACCTTC. Its translation is CASRPTPGYGYTF.